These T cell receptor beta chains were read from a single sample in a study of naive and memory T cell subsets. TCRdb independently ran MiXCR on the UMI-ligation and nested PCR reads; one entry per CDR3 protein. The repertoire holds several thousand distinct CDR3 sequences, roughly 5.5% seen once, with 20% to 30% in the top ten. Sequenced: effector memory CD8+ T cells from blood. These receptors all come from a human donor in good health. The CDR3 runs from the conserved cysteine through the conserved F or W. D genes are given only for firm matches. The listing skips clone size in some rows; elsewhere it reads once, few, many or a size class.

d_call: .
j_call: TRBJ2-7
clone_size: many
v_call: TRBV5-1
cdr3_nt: TGCGCCAGCAGCTTGGCTTCCTCCGAGCAGTACTTC
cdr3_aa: CASSLASSEQYF

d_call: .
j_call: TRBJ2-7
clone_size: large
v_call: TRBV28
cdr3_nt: TGTGCCAGCAGTCCATATTACTACGAGCAGTACTTC
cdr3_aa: CASSPYYYEQYF

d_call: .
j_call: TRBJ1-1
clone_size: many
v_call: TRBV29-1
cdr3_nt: TGCAGCGTTGAAAGACGGGAGGGGACTGAAGCTTTCTTT
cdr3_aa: CSVERREGTEAFF

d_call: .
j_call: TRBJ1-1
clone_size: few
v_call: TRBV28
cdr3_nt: TGTGCCAGCAGTTTATACCTGAGGGGGATGAACACTGAAGCTTTCTTT
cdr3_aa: CASSLYLRGMNTEAFF

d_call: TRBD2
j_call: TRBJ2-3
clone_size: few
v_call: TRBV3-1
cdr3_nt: TGTGCCAGCAGCCAAGGGACTAGCGGGGGCCTTGGATTCACAGATACGCAGTATTTT
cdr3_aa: CASSQGTSGGLGFTDTQYF

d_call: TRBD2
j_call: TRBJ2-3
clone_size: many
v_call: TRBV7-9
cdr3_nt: TGTGCCAGCAGCCCACCGGGAGGTGGGGTCGCAGATACGCAGTATTTT
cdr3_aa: CASSPPGGGVADTQYF

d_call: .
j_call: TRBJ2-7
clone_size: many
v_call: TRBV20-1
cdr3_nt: TGCAGTGCTCTTTGGGGCTACGAGCAGTACTTC
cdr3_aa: CSALWGYEQYF

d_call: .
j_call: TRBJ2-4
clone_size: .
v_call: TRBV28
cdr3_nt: TGTGCCAGCAGTTTATACGCGAACCCTACAGGGTTCAAAAACATTCAGTACTTC
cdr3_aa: CASSLYANPTGFKNIQYF

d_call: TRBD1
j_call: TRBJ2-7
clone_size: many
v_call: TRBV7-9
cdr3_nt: TGTGCCAGCAGCCCACCGGGACAGGGGGCGTTTTATTCCTACGAGCAGTACTTC
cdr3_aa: CASSPPGQGAFYSYEQYF

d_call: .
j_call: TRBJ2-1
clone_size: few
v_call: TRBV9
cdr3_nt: TGTGCCAGCAGCGTAGGGCTGGTCGGCTACAATGAGCAGTTCTTC
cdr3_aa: CASSVGLVGYNEQFF

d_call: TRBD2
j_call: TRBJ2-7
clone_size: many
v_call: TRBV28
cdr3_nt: TGTGCCAGCAGGAAACAGGGTTGGGGAACTAGCGGGGACTACGAGCAGTACTTC
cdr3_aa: CASRKQGWGTSGDYEQYF

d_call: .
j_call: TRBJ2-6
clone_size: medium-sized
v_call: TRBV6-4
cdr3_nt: TGTGCCAGCAGTGACAGGGCTGGGGCCAACGTCCTGACTTTC
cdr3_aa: CASSDRAGANVLTF

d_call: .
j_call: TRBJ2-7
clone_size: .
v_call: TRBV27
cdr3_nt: TGTGCCAGCGGAAAATTCTACGAGCAGTACTTC
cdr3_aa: CASGKFYEQYF

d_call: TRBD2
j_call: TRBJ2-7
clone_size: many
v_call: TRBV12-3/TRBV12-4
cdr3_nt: TGTGCCAGCAGTTTAGATGGCCTGGGACTAGCGGGAGCAGACGAGCAGTACTTC
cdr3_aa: CASSLDGLGLAGADEQYF

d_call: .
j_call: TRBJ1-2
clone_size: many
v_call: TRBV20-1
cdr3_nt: TGCAGTGCTAGCGGGGGGTATGGCTACACCTTC
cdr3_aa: CSASGGYGYTF

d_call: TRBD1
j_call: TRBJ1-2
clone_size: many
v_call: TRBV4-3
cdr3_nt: TGCGCCAGCAGCCAAGAAAGTGGGTACAGGGGGCGCGACTCTGGCTACACCTTC
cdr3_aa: CASSQESGYRGRDSGYTF

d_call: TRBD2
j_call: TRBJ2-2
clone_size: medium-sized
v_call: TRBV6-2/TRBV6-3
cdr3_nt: TGTGCCAGCAGACCCCTAGCGGGAGGGCCGACCGGGGAGCTGTTTTTT
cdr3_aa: CASRPLAGGPTGELFF

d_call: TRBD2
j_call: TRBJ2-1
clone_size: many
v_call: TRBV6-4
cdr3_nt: TGTGCCAGCAGTGAATCAGCGGGAGAGGGCAATGAGCAGTTCTTC
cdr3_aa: CASSESAGEGNEQFF

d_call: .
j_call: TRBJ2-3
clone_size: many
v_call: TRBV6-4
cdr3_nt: TGTGCCAGCAGTGTCTCAGGCACAGATACGCAGTATTTT
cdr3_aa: CASSVSGTDTQYF

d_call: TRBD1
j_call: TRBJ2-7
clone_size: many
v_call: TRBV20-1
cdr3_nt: TGCAGTGCTGCTGACAGGGGTAGGACCTACGAGCAGTACTTC
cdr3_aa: CSAADRGRTYEQYF

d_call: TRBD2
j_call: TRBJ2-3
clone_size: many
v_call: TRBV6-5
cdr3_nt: TGTGCCAGCAGTTACTCGAGCGGGGCGGGACCAGGGGATACGCAGTATTTT
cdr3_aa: CASSYSSGAGPGDTQYF

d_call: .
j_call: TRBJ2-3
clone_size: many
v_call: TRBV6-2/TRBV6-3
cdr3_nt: TGTGCCAGCAGTTACTCCCAAGAAACAGATACGCAGTATTTT
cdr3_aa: CASSYSQETDTQYF